The sequence of this TCR beta chain was determined in a study of cytomegalovirus exposure and HLA in healthy donors. Study-wide results and limits: Analyses of presence and absence presupposed an approximately uniform sequencing depth across donors. In vitro work confirmed that a few CMV-associated chains recognize CMV antigens. Researchers reported in a later analysis that common viral pathogens appeared linked to several top clusters.

Donors in the study were healthy people who gave bone marrow. Details on this clone: Its target is unknown.

PCR primers comprised 60 Vbeta and 13 Jbeta primers. Generated by immunoSEQ multiplex PCR, the TCRdb table keeps only in-frame clones and is missing some. The data hold over 200,000 clones, with 82% observed a single time. In germline, CDR1 is MNHEY, CDR2 SVGAGI. V lost 6 bases, J lost 11 bases, and 14 bases lay in between. The CDR3 consists of 12 residues. The TCR comes from a woman aged 40 to 49 in good health and CMV-seropositive. The specimen was PBMCs. The chain uses TRBV6-5 and TRBJ2-1, with D possibly matching TRBD1 (6 bases). The CDR3 DNA sequence: TGTGCCAGCAGCCCAAGAACAGGGAAGCAGTTCTTC. This translates into CASSPRTGKQFF.